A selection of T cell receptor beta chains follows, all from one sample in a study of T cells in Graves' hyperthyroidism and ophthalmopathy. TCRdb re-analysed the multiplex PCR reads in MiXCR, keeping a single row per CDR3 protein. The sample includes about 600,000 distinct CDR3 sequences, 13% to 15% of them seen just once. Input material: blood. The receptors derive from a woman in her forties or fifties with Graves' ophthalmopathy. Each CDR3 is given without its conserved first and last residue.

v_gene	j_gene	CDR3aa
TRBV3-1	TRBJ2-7	ASSQLAGSYQVSYEQY
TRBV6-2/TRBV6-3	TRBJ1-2	ASATGGQNGYT
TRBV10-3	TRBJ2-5	AISEEGSRLGTQY
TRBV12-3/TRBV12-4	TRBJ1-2	ASSQEGYGYGYT
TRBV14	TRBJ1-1	ASSPRTGAHIEAF
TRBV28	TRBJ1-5	ASSLDGTNDQPQH
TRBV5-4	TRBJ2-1	ASSLERRSYNEQF
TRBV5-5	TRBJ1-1	ASSGGRAEAF
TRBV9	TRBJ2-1	ASSVRPGLAEYNEQF
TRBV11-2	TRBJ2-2	ASSGGTSGRDLTGELF
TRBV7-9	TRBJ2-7	ASSRGSGGGGDEQY
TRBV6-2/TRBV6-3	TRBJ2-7	ASSYWGAGPNEQY
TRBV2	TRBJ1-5	ASSDWQGNQPQH
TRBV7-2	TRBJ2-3	ASSREYTDTQY
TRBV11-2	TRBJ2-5	ASSLATSGRLETQY
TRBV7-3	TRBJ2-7	ASSTGGDYEQY
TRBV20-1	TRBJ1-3	SASRPGNTIY
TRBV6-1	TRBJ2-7	ASSEPEGSNEQY
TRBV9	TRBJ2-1	ASSRSGSGYNEQF
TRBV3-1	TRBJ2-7	ASSQGTGATYEQY
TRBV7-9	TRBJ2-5	ASLRKSQETQY
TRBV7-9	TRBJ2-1	ASSLLSVHNEQF
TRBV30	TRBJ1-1	AWSVSLRRLNTEAF
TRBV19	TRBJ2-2	ASSIETGSYGELF
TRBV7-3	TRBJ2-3	ASSYNRGRADTQY
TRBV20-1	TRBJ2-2	SASVRSQLAVDAGELF
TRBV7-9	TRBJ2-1	ASNTNSTRYNEQF
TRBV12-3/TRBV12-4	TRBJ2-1	ASRLRESYNEQF